This T cell receptor beta chain is drawn from a study of cytomegalovirus exposure and HLA in healthy donors. PCR used 60 Vbeta primers and 13 Jbeta primers. The method was immunoSEQ multiplex PCR; TCRdb's version includes in-frame clones alone and lacks a portion of them. The sample includes under 150,000 clones, 82% of them seen just once. This clone was observed a handful of times. Its antigen remains unknown. The germline CDR1 and CDR2 sequences are LNHDA and SQIVND (reference sequence). The CDR3 totals 15 residues. V lost 7 bases to trimming and J lost 3 bases; unmatched junction nucleotides: 12. The study's findings and limits: In vitro checks showed that a few CMV-associated chains really do target CMV antigens.

Sequences were obtained from PBMCs. This clonotype was obtained from a boy between 10 and 17 years old in good health and CMV-seronegative. This chain uses TRBV19 with TRBJ2-7; 7 bases line up with TRBD1. The CDR3 DNA reads as TGTGCCAGTAAAGCGTCGGGACAGCACCACTACGAGCAGTACTTC. Translation: CASKASGQHHYEQYF.